This note documents a single TCR beta chain sequence. This clone was seen only once. Which antigen it targets is not known. No much larger clone exists at a distance of one base, and base qualities are not known. The collaborating institutions used their own protocols to collect whole blood in K2EDTA tubes. Collaborator samples were shipped for TCRbeta analysis as frozen whole blood, isolated PBMCs, or DNA extracted from either sample type. TCRbeta CDR3 regions were amplified from genomic DNA by means of the immunoSEQ Assay, a bias-controlled multiplex PCR. Turning to the authors' computational methods: Nucleated cell counts per sample were estimated from amplification of reference gene primers within the assay. To quantify the absolute abundance of each unique TCRbeta CDR3 rearrangement, sequence reads were collapsed and filtered. For each sample, productive Simpson clonality was calculated as the square root of Simpson's diversity index across productive rearrangements. TCRdb carries this immuneACCESS record with in-frame sequences only. Its versions omit some clonotypes, under half of them owing to an unresolved V gene in the studies checked, with the rest unexplained. V and J calls and clone size are as listed in that table; D and trimming were resolved from the DNA. This sample comprises 90,000 to 110,000 clones, roughly 88% of them detected only once. The ten top clones hold roughly 8.2% of the sample.

These data are taken from a study of blood T cell repertoires in COVID-19 (dated by TCRdb to 2018 to 2021). A note on the overall study: Collaborator samples came from the United States, Italy and Spain and covered acute and convalescent phases of COVID-19. A freely available public database, intended as a resource for researchers studying the immune response to SARS-CoV-2, is where the repertoires were released. The prospective study material was composed of cDNA or gDNA derived from T cells, B-cell-depleted T cells, or PBMCs. Subjects who had been exposed to COVID-19, were actively infected with it, or had recovered from it provided the deeply sampled blood TCRbeta repertoires that made up the dataset. Sample metadata almost always included a de-identified subject ID, COVID-19 status, age in years and sex. The samples were drawn from two sources: the first 160 participants of the ongoing ImmuneRACE study, and fewer than 1,500 subjects contributed by 6 global collaborators. Where HLA class I and class II types were available, the types were taken from metadata supplied by the sample provider, not from assay-based typing.

What the work shows at the level of the full study, not this receptor alone: How much clinical and demographic metadata was included differed by source and by participant, and the metadata was provided uncurated.

Sequenced material: peripheral blood. The clonotype was recovered from a woman older than 75 with active or convalescent COVID-19.

The base sequence is TGTGCCAGCAGTGAAGCGGGCGATGCAGACACCATATATTTT. This translates into CASSEAGDADTIYF. The rearranged segments are TRBV6-1 and TRBJ1-3, with the D gene not confidently named. V and J lose 0 bases and 8 bases, and a span of 11 bases separates them. CDR1 and CDR2 are read off the germline V gene as MNHNS and SASEGT. The CDR3 holds 14 amino acids from the cysteine to the phenylalanine. Of all the DNA, just the CDR3 is kept, 42 bases in frame from base 1.